A single sample gave rise to the 31 T cell receptor beta chains below, sequenced in a study of post-analysis software for immune sequencing data. Findings of the study overall: TRBV segments more frequent in patients than in controls numbered several and included TRBV5-6, TRBV5-1 and TRBV20-1.

Their antigens are not known. Presence of unique molecular identifiers characterized the TCR beta cDNA libraries. Via MiXCR, TCRdb re-called the PCR reads, giving one row per CDR3 protein. The table includes about 540,000 distinct CDR3 sequences, approximately 34% detected once. Sequenced: blood. The receptors stem from a girl aged 2-17 years with multiple sclerosis.

This clonotype was picked up a small number of times. The J gene is TRBJ1-2, the V gene TRBV12-3 or TRBV12-4, with 7 bases aligning to TRBD1. The ends lost 5 bases at V and 4 bases at J; junction bases unmatched: 4. CDR3 size: 13 residues. CDR3 coding DNA: TGTGCCAGCAGTCAGGACAGGTTCTATGGCTACACCTTC. Its protein product is CASSQDRFYGYTF.

The CDR3 DNA reads TGTGCCAGCAGCCAAGATGGAAGACTCTACGAGCAGTACTTC. Translation gives CASSQDGRLYEQYF. The chain links TRBV3-1 to TRBJ2-7; D gene uncertain. Trimming shortened V by 0 bases and J by 3 bases, and 9 bases separated the two germline ends. The CDR3 length is 14 residues. The germline V gene has CDR1 LGHDT and CDR2 YNNKEL (reference sequence).

The chain uses TRBV27 and TRBJ2-3; the D gene is possibly TRBD2 (5 bases). Germline V gene data show CDR1 as MNHEY and CDR2 as SMNVEV (reference sequence). The CDR3 length is 14 residues. V was pared by 8 bases and J by 2 bases, with 14 bases between. This chain's CDR3 is CASSNRGITDTQYF. The CDR3 region has the DNA TGTGCCAGCTCGAATCGGGGAATCACAGATACGCAGTATTTT.

The rearrangement uses TRBV7-3 and TRBJ1-2; D is ambiguous. From germline, CDR1 is SGHTA and CDR2 FQGTGA. This CDR3 region has 14 residues. V lost 0 bases, J lost 6 bases, and 11 bases lay in between. CDR3 sequence reads: CASSLTRAGDGYTF. The CDR3 coding sequence is TGTGCCAGCAGCTTAACTCGGGCAGGAGATGGCTACACCTTC.

The V gene is TRBV6-1, the J gene TRBJ2-1; the match to TRBD2 covers 7 bases. CDR1 and CDR2 from the germline V gene are MNHNS and SASEGT. V lost 1 base and J lost 4; bases outside the gene matches: 4. CDR3 length: 15 amino acids. In nucleotides, the CDR3 is TGTGCCAGCAGTGAAGTGGGACTACGATACAATGAGCAGTTCTTC. Translation gives CASSEVGLRYNEQFF.

The rearrangement joins TRBV28 to TRBJ2-1; D is unresolved. This CDR3 is 14 amino acids long. Germline CDR1 is MDHEN and CDR2 is SYDVKM. V was cut by 7 bases and J by 6 bases, with 16 bases left in between. CDR3 sequence reads: CASTSPGESNEQFF. CDR3 nucleotides: TGTGCCAGCACCTCACCGGGCGAAAGCAATGAGCAGTTCTTC.

This clonotype was seen only a few times. J is TRBJ2-5 and V is TRBV2; D not certain. Trimming took 6 bases from V and 5 from J, leaving 4 bases between them. CDR1 and CDR2 from the germline V gene are SNHLY and FYNNEI. CDR3 length: 10 amino acids. CDR3 loop: CASRLETQYF. The CDR3, as DNA: TGTGCCAGCAGATTGGAGACCCAGTACTTC. Variable domain in full (rest from reference TRBV2 and TRBJ2-5): EPEVTQTPSHQVTQMGQEVILRCVPISNHLYFYWYRQILGQKVEFLVSFYNNEISEKSEIFDDQFSVERPDGSNFTLKIRSTKLEDSAMYFCASRLETQYFGPGTRLLVL.

This chain uses TRBV5-6 with TRBJ2-5; 7 positions agree with TRBD1. Unmatched junction bases numbered 8, after V lost 0 bases and J lost 3 bases. CDR1 SGHDT and CDR2 YYEEEE come from the germline V gene. The CDR3 loop spans 16 amino acids. This CDR3 reads CASSLAGQGVEETQYF. The CDR3 DNA reads TGTGCCAGCAGCTTGGCAGGCCAGGGGGTGGAAGAGACCCAGTACTTC.

This chain joins TRBV7-9 and TRBJ1-2, with a tentative D call TRBD1 (6 bases). This CDR3 comprises 13 residues. CDR1 is SEHNR, CDR2 FQNEAQ, per germline (reference sequence). V lost 5 bases and J 8 bases, leaving 15 bases between the germline ends. This CDR3 reads CASSVGHPRGYTF. The CDR3 DNA is TGTGCCAGCAGCGTGGGACACCCTAGAGGCTACACCTTC. Based on the CDR3 plus reference TRBV7-9 and TRBJ1-2, the full variable domain is DTGVSQNPRHKITKRGQNVTFRCDPISEHNRLYWYRQTLGQGPEFLTYFQNEAQLEKSRLLSDRFSAERPKGSFSTLEIQRTEQGDSAMYLCASSVGHPRGYTFGSGTRLTVV.

This clonotype turned up a few times. This CDR3 is CSAQRLVSPLYEQYF. The CDR3 DNA sequence: TGCAGTGCTCAAAGACTTGTTTCCCCCCTCTACGAGCAGTACTTC. The chain employs TRBV20-1 and TRBJ2-7; D gene ambiguous. The V gene lost 5 bases and the J gene lost 3 bases, with 20 bases spanning the gap. The CDR3 has 15 amino acids. Germline lookup yields CDR1 DFQATT and CDR2 SNEGSKA (reference sequence).

This clonotype was picked up a small number of times. V is TRBV20-1 and J is TRBJ2-7; D is unresolved. The CDR3 has 14 amino acids. Trimming removed 0 bases from V and 1 base from J, with 10 bases in between. Per germline, CDR1 DFQATT and CDR2 SNEGSKA (reference sequence). CDR3 region: CSARDSARSYEQYF. The CDR3, as DNA: TGCAGTGCTAGAGATTCGGCCAGATCCTACGAGCAGTACTTC.

This clonotype appeared a few times. The gene calls are TRBV4-1 and TRBJ2-7; possibly TRBD1 or TRBD2 for D (5 bases each). V was pared by 0 bases and J by 3 bases, with 15 bases between. CDR1 is MGHRA, CDR2 YSYEKL, per germline. The CDR3 extends over 16 amino acids. The CDR3 nucleotides are TGCGCCAGCAGCCAAGACGGGGCAGACGCCATCTACGAGCAGTACTTC. This translates into CASSQDGADAIYEQYF.

The chain recombines TRBV12-3 or TRBV12-4 with TRBJ2-1; 11 bases are a match to TRBD2. Trimming cost V 2 bases and J 7 bases; bases outside gene matches: 4. The CDR3 has 15 amino acids. CDR3 nucleotides: TGTGCCAGCAGTTTAATAGCGGGGGGGCAAAATGAGCAGTTCTTC. It encodes CASSLIAGGQNEQFF.

V and J are TRBV3-1 and TRBJ2-4; 8 nucleotides match TRBD1. The CDR3 covers 16 residues. Trimming took 4 bases from V and 3 from J; bases not matched to a gene: 8. Germline CDR1 is LGHDT and CDR2 is YNNKEL (reference sequence). Here the CDR3 reads CASSPRTGLVKNIQYF. The CDR3 DNA follows: TGTGCCAGCAGCCCGAGGACAGGGCTGGTCAAAAACATTCAGTACTTC. The variable domain in full, completed from reference TRBV3-1 and TRBJ2-4, reads DTAVSQTPKYLVTQMGNDKSIKCEQNLGHDTMYWYKQDSKKFLKIMFSYNNKELIINETVPNRFSPKSPDKAHLNLHINSLELGDSAVYFCASSPRTGLVKNIQYFGAGTRLSVL.

This clonotype has a handful of counts. The chain joins TRBV12-3 or TRBV12-4 to TRBJ1-5, with 7 bases fitting TRBD1. This CDR3 spans 12 amino acids. V trimming: 6 bases; J trimming: 8 bases; junction bases outside the gene matches: 4. The CDR3 nucleotides are TGTGCCAGCAGGGGAGGGGGCAAGCCCCAGCATTTT. As protein: CASRGGGKPQHF.

V usage is TRBV9 and J usage is TRBJ2-2; TRBD2 agrees at 9 bases. V trimming: 2 bases; J trimming: 4 bases; junction bases outside the gene matches: 6. There are 16 residues in the CDR3. From germline, CDR1 is SGDLS and CDR2 YYNGEE. CDR3 residues: CASSVLAGGLTGELFF. The CDR3, as DNA: TGTGCCAGCAGCGTCCTGGCGGGGGGGCTCACCGGGGAGCTGTTTTTT.

On this clonotype: A much larger clonotype is one base distant, so this may be a read error. J is TRBJ1-2 and V is TRBV6-5; D is uncertain. The CDR3 loop spans 13 amino acids. Trimming removed 5 bases from V and 6 bases from J, with 13 bases in between. The germline V gene has CDR1 MNHEY and CDR2 SVGAGI. The CDR3 DNA is TGTGCCAGCAGTCGGACGGAATGGGATGGCTACACCTTC. Its translation: CASSRTEWDGYTF.

This clonotype was recorded many times. The chain uses TRBV6-5 and TRBJ2-5; no reliable D call. Between the trimmed V and J ends, which lost 5 bases and 2 bases, there was a span of 6 bases. Germline lookup yields CDR1 MNHEY and CDR2 SVGAGI. This CDR3 comprises 12 residues. The CDR3 bases are TGTGCCAGCAGTCGCTCGCAAGAGACCCAGTACTTC. It is translated as CASSRSQETQYF.

This clonotype was detected only a few times. The rearrangement uses TRBV20-1 and TRBJ2-5; maybe TRBD2 (5 bases). Trimming pared 6 bases from V and 11 bases from J, leaving 19 bases between. This CDR3 comprises 12 residues. Germline CDR1 and CDR2: DFQATT and SNEGSKA (reference sequence). In DNA form, the CDR3 reads TGCAGTGCAAAGAGCGGCAGGATCGCGCAGTACTTC. It yields the protein CSAKSGRIAQYF.

This clonotype was observed a few times. The chain joins TRBV12-3 or TRBV12-4 to TRBJ2-3; 9 positions agree with TRBD2. The CDR3 totals 14 residues. Trimming cost V 8 bases and J 6 bases; bases outside gene matches: 9. The CDR3 DNA is TGTGCCAGCTTCCGCGGGGGGGCAGGGGATACGCAGTATTTT. Translated: CASFRGGAGDTQYF.

This clonotype came up a few times. The chain combines TRBV29-1 with TRBJ1-4; D uncertain. This CDR3 has 12 amino acids. Trimming shortened V by 3 bases and J by 11 bases, and 13 bases separated the two germline ends. Germline V gene sequence: CDR1 SQVTM, CDR2 ANQGSEA. CDR3 nucleotide sequence: TGCAGCGTTGACTTTGTCGGCGGTAAACTGTTTTTT. Translated, it gives CSVDFVGGKLFF.

There are a few counts of this clonotype. V is TRBV5-6 and J is TRBJ1-2; D uncertain. The CDR3 extends over 16 amino acids. In germline, CDR1 is SGHDT, CDR2 YYEEEE. Trimming stripped 0 bases from V and 2 bases from J, with 14 bases between. CDR3: CASSLEMGGNNYGYTF. CDR3 bases: TGTGCCAGCAGCTTGGAGATGGGAGGGAACAACTATGGCTACACCTTC.

This clonotype was observed a handful of times. The J gene is TRBJ2-7, the V gene TRBV7-8; 8 bases map to TRBD1. Trimming cost V 5 bases and J 8 bases; bases outside gene matches: 14. The CDR3 length is 15 residues. CDR1 and CDR2 (germline): SGHVS, FQNEAQ. The CDR3 DNA follows: TGTGCCAGCAGCCAATCGACAGGGGTGGGGAAAAAGCAGTACTTC. Translated: CASSQSTGVGKKQYF.

This clonotype was detected only a few times. The DNA for the CDR3 is TGTGCCAGCACAGGGGATGCAAGCACAGATACGCAGTATTTT. Translated, it gives CASTGDASTDTQYF. The chain combines TRBV6-1 with TRBJ2-3; D perhaps matches TRBD1 (6 bases). V lost 7 bases and J lost 0, with 11 bases in between. The CDR3 extends over 14 amino acids. Germline V gene sequence: CDR1 MNHNS, CDR2 SASEGT.

This clonotype turned up a few times. This chain links TRBV6-5 with TRBJ2-4, with 8 bases lining up with TRBD2. The length of the CDR3 is 19 residues. With V trimmed by 4 bases and J by 0 bases, 14 bases remained unmatched. CDR1 and CDR2 (germline): MNHEY, SVGAGI. Here the CDR3 DNA reads TGTGCCAGCAGTTTGTTGACTAGCGCCGAACCGCTAGCCAAAAACATTCAGTACTTC. This sequence encodes CASSLLTSAEPLAKNIQYF.

J is TRBJ2-1 and V is TRBV7-9, with a weak D call TRBD2 (5 bases). The V end was cut by 7 bases, the J end by 9 bases, with 10 bases between. The CDR3 has 11 residues. CDR1 and CDR2 (germline): SEHNR, FQNEAQ (reference sequence). The CDR3, as DNA: TGTGCCAGCACGGAGGCCGTTGAGCAGTTCTTC. This sequence encodes CASTEAVEQFF.

This clonotype was seen a handful of times. The chain links TRBV5-6 to TRBJ2-7; D is possibly TRBD1 (6 bases). V was trimmed by 3 bases and J by 2 bases, leaving 18 bases between them. The CDR3 runs 16 residues. In germline, CDR1 is SGHDT, CDR2 YYEEEE. The CDR3 is CASSSLNTGIPYEQYF. Here the CDR3 DNA reads TGTGCCAGCAGCTCCCTAAATACAGGGATCCCCTACGAGCAGTACTTC. The full variable domain, with the rest looked up from reference TRBV5-6 and TRBJ2-7, is DAGVTQSPTHLIKTRGQQVTLRCSPKSGHDTVSWYQQALGQGPQFIFQYYEEEERQRGNFPDRFSGHQFPNYSSELNVNALLLGDSALYLCASSSLNTGIPYEQYFGPGTRLTVT.

The chain joins TRBV18 to TRBJ2-1; the D call may be TRBD1 or TRBD2 (6 bases each). Germline CDR1 reads KGHSH; CDR2 reads LQKENI. V dropped 10 bases and J dropped 6 bases, with 25 bases sitting between them. The CDR3 runs to 16 residues. The CDR3 here is CATFRGRLAHPNEQFF. CDR3 DNA sequence: TGTGCCACTTTCAGGGGACGGCTAGCGCACCCCAATGAGCAGTTCTTC.

There are a few counts of this clonotype. This rearrangement joins TRBV7-9 to TRBJ2-3, with D uncertain. V was clipped by 5 bases and J by 4 bases, with 13 bases between them. This CDR3 is built from 14 residues. Germline-derived CDR1 and CDR2 are SEHNR and FQNEAQ (reference sequence). CDR3 nucleotides: TGTGCCAGCAGCCCCTATACCAGAGCAGATACGCAGTATTTT. This gives the protein CASSPYTRADTQYF.

The V gene is TRBV29-1, the J gene TRBJ1-1; D not certain. Between the trimmed V and J ends, which lost 4 bases and 7 bases, there was a span of 7 bases. The V gene's germline CDR1 is SQVTM and CDR2 ANQGSEA. The CDR3 sequence is 10 residues long. The CDR3 DNA reads as TGCAGCGTTGTGGGGATTGAAGCTTTCTTT. It codes for CSVVGIEAFF.

This clonotype was counted a few times. J is TRBJ2-5 and V is TRBV5-1; a weak D match, TRBD2 (5 bases). The ends were cut back, 0 bases at V and 2 bases at J, with 17 bases in the middle. In germline, CDR1 is SGHRS, CDR2 YFSETQ. CDR3 size: 17 residues. The chain's CDR3 is CASSLAGSIGVQETQYF. The CDR3 DNA reads TGCGCCAGCAGCTTGGCCGGTAGCATCGGGGTTCAAGAGACCCAGTACTTC.